These 27 T cell receptor beta chains came from one sample sequenced in a study of regulatory T cells in long-lasting Graves disease. CDR3-region Arm-PCR and iRepertoire HTBI primers produced the TCR beta libraries. TCRdb reanalysed the multiplex PCR reads using MiXCR and keeps one entry per CDR3 protein. The sample shows around 250,000 distinct CDR3 sequences, around 19% of them seen only once. Time point defined: newly diagnosed GD, antithyroid drugs for less than 3 months. RNA from PBMCs was the source of the TCR library. The sample also formed part of further work on T cells in Graves' hyperthyroidism and ophthalmopathy.

The source was peripheral blood mononuclear cells (PBMCs), collected at new diagnosis, from a patient treated with antithyroid drugs. These receptor sequences come from a woman in her twenties or thirties with Graves disease.

Turning to this clonotype: Only one base separates this from a far larger clonotype, so it likely reflects a read error. The V gene is TRBV6-1, the J gene TRBJ2-1; the match to TRBD2 covers 10 bases. CDR1 and CDR2 (germline): MNHNS, SASEGT. The CDR3 extends over 17 amino acids. The CDR3: CASSEALAGVRYNEQFF. CDR3 coding DNA: TGCGCCAGCAGTGAGGCCCTAGCGGGGGTTCGCTACAATGAGCAGTTCTTC.

This clonotype was counted ten times or more. The rearrangement links TRBV5-1 to TRBJ2-7; tentatively, D is TRBD2 (5 bases). CDR1 is SGHRS, CDR2 YFSETQ, per germline. The length of the CDR3 is 14 residues. V lost 0 bases and J lost 3, with 10 bases in between. The CDR3 spells CASSLEGERYEQYF. In DNA form, the CDR3 reads TGCGCCAGCAGCTTGGAGGGAGAACGCTACGAGCAGTACTTC.

This clonotype has ten or more counts. The chain joins TRBV3-1 to TRBJ2-5, with TRBD2 matching 7 bases. Germline V gene sequence: CDR1 LGHDT, CDR2 YNNKEL (reference sequence). This CDR3 contains 15 residues. V dropped 4 bases and J dropped 3; count of bases not matched to a gene: 8. CDR3 in DNA: TGTGCCAGCAGCCCCACCTGGGGGGGGGAAGAGACCCAGTACTTC. Its translation is CASSPTWGGEETQYF.

This clonotype has a count of ten or more. The V gene is TRBV18, the J gene TRBJ2-5; D is undetermined. CDR3 size: 15 residues. The germline gives CDR1 KGHSH, CDR2 LQKENI. The germline V and J ends were trimmed by 1 base and 4 bases, with 13 bases remaining between them. The CDR3 bases are TGTGCCAGCTCACCACGGCCAGGACGCCCAGAGACCCAGTACTTC. It yields the protein CASSPRPGRPETQYF.

This clonotype was seen at least ten times. The chain couples TRBV6-1 to TRBJ2-4, with 11 bases that match TRBD1. Per germline, CDR1 MNHNS and CDR2 SASEGT. Unmatched junction bases numbered 17, after V lost 10 bases and J lost 6 bases. This CDR3 spans 17 amino acids. The CDR3 spells CATSGQGATVGGNIQYF. The CDR3 nucleotides read TGTGCCACCTCTGGACAGGGGGCTACGGTTGGGGGAAACATTCAGTACTTC.

Only one count was recorded for this clonotype. This chain links TRBV7-9 with TRBJ1-4; D uncertain. V was trimmed by 3 bases and J by 10 bases, leaving 9 bases between them. Germline CDR1 SEHNR, CDR2 FQNEAQ (reference sequence). The CDR3 is 12 residues long. CDR3 protein: CASSFGGGKLFF. CDR3 bases: TGTGCCAGCAGCTTTGGAGGAGGAAAACTGTTTTTT.

This clonotype was counted ten times or more. V usage is TRBV15 and J usage is TRBJ1-1; D gene ambiguous. The V gene's germline CDR1 is LNHNV and CDR2 YYDKDF (reference sequence). CDR3 length: 11 residues. Trimming cost V 1 base and J 7 bases, with 4 bases left between them. CDR3 coding DNA: TGTGCCACCAGCAGAGGAGATGAAGCTTTCTTT. This translates into CATSRGDEAFF. Full variable domain (remainder filled in from reference TRBV15 and TRBJ1-1): DAMVIQNPRYQVTQFGKPVTLSCSQTLNHNVMYWYQQKSSQAPKLLFHYYDKDFNNEADTPDNFQSRRPNTSFCFLDIRSPGLGDTAMYLCATSRGDEAFFGQGTRLTVV.

Many counts were recorded for this clonotype. This sequence joins TRBV6-1 and TRBJ1-5, with D perhaps matching TRBD1 (6 bases). CDR3 size: 11 residues. V was pared by 5 bases and J by 10 bases, with 9 bases between. Germline V gene data show CDR1 as MNHNS and CDR2 as SASEGT. DNA of the CDR3: TGTGCCAGCAGTCCCGGGACACCCCAGCATTTT. Its protein product is CASSPGTPQHF.

Only a few counts were recorded for this clonotype. V is TRBV6-2 or TRBV6-3 and J is TRBJ2-7; 7 bases fit TRBD1. This CDR3 spans 14 amino acids. Germline values: CDR1 MNHEY, CDR2 SVGEGT. J gave up 2 bases and V 5 bases, and 6 bases lay outside the gene matches. CDR3 DNA: TGTGCCAGCAGTGATTATAGGGGGCCCTACGAGCAGTACTTC. Its translation is CASSDYRGPYEQYF.

This clonotype was recorded at least ten times. The rearrangement joins TRBV7-9 to TRBJ1-2, with D unclear. V was clipped by 1 base and J by 9 bases, with 6 bases between them. The CDR3 runs 11 residues. CDR1 is SEHNR and CDR2 is FQNEAQ in the germline V gene (reference sequence). In DNA, the CDR3 is TGTGCCAGCAGCTTAGTTGGGAGCTACACCTTC. Translating gives CASSLVGSYTF.

This clonotype was recorded at least ten times. The chain links TRBV2 to TRBJ1-5, with D possibly matching TRBD1 (6 bases). This CDR3 contains 14 residues. Trimming shortened V by 6 bases and J by 3 bases, and 12 bases separated the two germline ends. Germline V gene sequence: CDR1 SNHLY, CDR2 FYNNEI. CDR3 DNA: TGTGCCAGCAGGGCAAACAGGGCCAATCAGCCCCAGCATTTT. It yields the protein CASRANRANQPQHF. The full variable domain, in which reference TRBV2 and TRBJ1-5 provide the parts outside the CDR3, is EPEVTQTPSHQVTQMGQEVILRCVPISNHLYFYWYRQILGQKVEFLVSFYNNEISEKSEIFDDQFSVERPDGSNFTLKIRSTKLEDSAMYFCASRANRANQPQHFGDGTRLSIL.

Concerning this clonotype: A read error is likely, as this CDR3 ends without the conserved phenylalanine or tryptophan. V usage is TRBV5-1 and J usage is TRBJ2-1, with 12 bases lining up with TRBD1. The CDR3 covers 13 residues. Germline lookup yields CDR1 SGHRS and CDR2 YFSETQ. J gave up 9 bases and V 4 bases, and 2 bases lay outside the gene matches. CDR3 coding DNA: TGCGCCAGCAGCACGGGACAGGGGGCTGAGCAGTTCTAC. As protein: CASSTGQGAEQFY.

This clonotype was detected ten times or more. The chain employs TRBV5-1 and TRBJ1-1; TRBD1 might be the D (5 bases). This CDR3 spans 16 amino acids. CDR1 SGHRS and CDR2 YFSETQ come from the germline V gene. The ends were cut back, 6 bases at V and 1 base at J, with 19 bases in the middle. The DNA of the CDR3 is TGCGCCAGCAAGAGGGTGGCAGGGCCGCCGAACACTGAAGCTTTCTTT. Amino acids: CASKRVAGPPNTEAFF.

In this sample, this clonotype turned up many times. V is TRBV6-1 and J is TRBJ1-1; D remains ambiguous. The CDR3 runs to 13 residues. Trimming left V 6 bases short and J 5 bases short, with 13 bases between. The germline V gene has CDR1 MNHNS and CDR2 SASEGT. The CDR3 DNA is TGTGCCAGCAGACAAGGGTTTAATACTGAAGCTTTCTTT. Its protein product is CASRQGFNTEAFF.

Remarks on this clonotype: Only one base separates this from a far larger clonotype, so it likely reflects a read error. This chain uses TRBV7-9 with TRBJ2-5; D possibly uses TRBD1 or TRBD2 (5 bases each). This CDR3 is built from 18 residues. Germline loops: CDR1 SEHNR, CDR2 FQNEAQ (reference sequence). CDR3 amino acids: CASSSSSWGTANQETQCF. The CDR3 bases are TGTGCCAGCAGCTCATCCTCTTGGGGGACGGCAAACCAAGAGACCCAGTGCTTC.

The chain recombines TRBV7-8 with TRBJ2-5; perhaps TRBD2 as D (6 bases). The CDR3 runs 13 residues. CDR1 is SGHVS, CDR2 FQNEAQ, per germline. The V and J ends lost 4 bases and 5 bases respectively, with 11 bases between them. The CDR3 reads CASSSGSWETQYF. The CDR3 coding sequence is TGTGCCAGCAGCTCCGGGAGCTGGGAGACCCAGTACTTC.

This clonotype was seen at least ten times. The CDR3 coding sequence is TGTGCCAGCAGTGGGGGAACCTTCCAGTCTAGCACAGATACGCAGTATTTT. Its protein product is CASSGGTFQSSTDTQYF. This chain links TRBV6-1 with TRBJ2-3; D remains unclear. The CDR3 loop spans 17 amino acids. Germline-derived CDR1 and CDR2 are MNHNS and SASEGT. Trimming took 4 bases from V and 0 from J, leaving 17 bases between them.

The chain uses TRBV28 and TRBJ2-2, with a weak D call TRBD1 (6 bases). CDR1 and CDR2 (germline): MDHEN, SYDVKM. There are 15 residues in the CDR3. V was clipped by 11 bases and J by 4 bases, with 20 bases between them. The CDR3 DNA is TGTGCCGTCCGAAGGACAGCCCTTCGCACCGGGGAGCTGTTTTTT. Translating it yields CAVRRTALRTGELFF.

The chain uses TRBV7-9 and TRBJ1-1, with 8 bases identical to TRBD1. This CDR3 contains 15 residues. Germline V gene lookup returns CDR1 SEHNR and CDR2 FQNEAQ (reference sequence). After removal of 5 bases from V and 4 bases from J, the junction contained 9 bases not matched to a gene. The CDR3 DNA follows: TGTGCCAGCAGCCAGACCAGGGGGCGAAGCACTGAAGCTTTCTTT. Translating gives CASSQTRGRSTEAFF.

In its sample, this clonotype was seen many times. V is TRBV5-1 and J is TRBJ1-5, with D possibly TRBD1 on 6 matching bases. V was pared by 4 bases and J by 2 bases, with 10 bases between. The length of the CDR3 is 14 residues. Per the germline V gene, CDR1 is SGHRS and CDR2 is YFSETQ. CDR3 DNA: TGCGCCAGCAGCCCTGAGGGGGGCAATCAGCCCCAGCATTTT. Its translation: CASSPEGGNQPQHF.

This clonotype has at least ten counts. The rearrangement joins TRBV19 to TRBJ1-2, with unresolved D. V was cut by 7 bases and J by 5 bases, with 11 bases left in between. Germline-derived CDR1 and CDR2 are LNHDA and SQIVND (reference sequence). The CDR3 loop spans 12 amino acids. The CDR3 DNA is TGTGCCAGTACCCTACCTTCGTATGGCTACACCTTC. Its protein is CASTLPSYGYTF. Full variable domain (rest looked up from reference TRBV19 and TRBJ1-2): DGGITQSPKYLFRKEGQNVTLSCEQNLNHDAMYWYRQDPGQGLRLIYYSQIVNDFQKGDIAEGYSVSREKKESFPLTVTSAQKNPTAFYLCASTLPSYGYTFGSGTRLTVV.

This clonotype was seen at least ten times. This chain connects TRBV3-1 to TRBJ1-2; D remains unclear. Germline V gene lookup returns CDR1 LGHDT and CDR2 YNNKEL (reference sequence). Trimming pared 1 base from V and 7 bases from J, leaving 10 bases between. This CDR3 spans 13 amino acids. CDR3 bases: TGTGCCAGCAGCCAAGGATGGGATTTTGGCTACACCTTC. Translated, it gives CASSQGWDFGYTF.

This clonotype has at least ten counts. This chain uses TRBV28 with TRBJ1-6; D not resolved. The ends were cut back, 6 bases at V and 10 bases at J, with 7 bases in the middle. This CDR3 is 11 amino acids long. Germline-derived CDR1 and CDR2 are MDHEN and SYDVKM. CDR3 amino acids: CASRGGSPLHF. CDR3 coding DNA: TGTGCCAGCAGGGGTGGGTCACCCCTCCACTTT. Full variable domain (missing parts from reference TRBV28 and TRBJ1-6): DVKVTQSSRYLVKRTGEKVFLECVQDMDHENMFWYRQDPGLGLRLIYFSYDVKMKEKGDIPEGYSVSREKKERFSLILESASTNQTSMYLCASRGGSPLHFGNGTRLTVT.

This clonotype has ten or more counts. V and J are TRBV12-5 and TRBJ2-2; 7 nucleotides align to TRBD2. J was trimmed by 1 base and V by 2 bases; bases with no gene match: 1. The CDR3 spans 15 residues. The germline V gene encodes CDR1 LGHNT and CDR2 FRNRAP. CDR3 sequence (DNA): TGTGCTAGTGGTTTGTTAGCGGGGAACACCGGGGAGCTGTTTTTT. Translating it yields CASGLLAGNTGELFF.

This clonotype has ten or more counts. The V and J genes are TRBV11-1 and TRBJ2-2; the D gene is possibly TRBD1 (6 bases). Trimming removed 2 bases from V and 4 bases from J, with 14 bases in between. This CDR3 has 16 residues. Germline loops: CDR1 SGHAT, CDR2 FQDESV (reference sequence). The CDR3 DNA reads TGTGCCAGCAGCTTACTATCCAGGGGATCCACCGGGGAGCTGTTTTTT. It translates to CASSLLSRGSTGELFF.

This clonotype has a count of ten or more. V and J are TRBV6-1 and TRBJ1-4, with 8 positions matching TRBD1. CDR1 and CDR2 (germline): MNHNS, SASEGT. V was pared by 5 bases and J by 7 bases, with 6 bases of the junction left unmatched. There are 14 residues in the CDR3. The CDR3 is CASSKGQAIEKLFF. Written as DNA, the CDR3 is TGTGCCAGCAGTAAGGGACAGGCGATTGAAAAACTGTTTTTT.

This clonotype has a count of ten or more. This chain uses TRBV20-1 with TRBJ1-2, with TRBD1 identical over 7 bases. The length of the CDR3 is 13 residues. CDR1 is DFQATT and CDR2 is SNEGSKA in the germline V gene (reference sequence). Trimming removed 3 bases from V and 7 bases from J; junction bases left unmatched: 8. CDR3 sequence (DNA): TGCAGTGCTAGGGCCCAGACAGGGTCTGGCTACACCTTC. This sequence encodes CSARAQTGSGYTF.